Below are 16 T cell receptor beta chains sequenced from a single sample in a study of human T cells and chemical hapten exposure. TCRdb recomputed calls from the RACE reads with MiXCR, one row per CDR3 protein. The sample lists 150,000 to 200,000 distinct CDR3 sequences, about a quarter occurring once. As for time point: patch test 3, about 24 weeks after DPC sensitization. Treatment in this sample: therapeutic diphenylcyclopropenone sensitization with weekly scalp DPC. Sequenced here: whole blood, sampled in connection with sensitization to the hapten diphenylcyclopropenone (DPC). Every receptor here comes from a woman under 30 with alopecia areata. Some clones in this sample may be carry-over from other donors' samples.

In its sample, this clonotype was seen a few times. The chain is built from TRBV29-1 and TRBJ2-7; 8 positions agree with TRBD2. This CDR3 is 14 amino acids long. V lost 4 bases to trimming and J lost 5 bases; unmatched junction nucleotides: 10. In germline, CDR1 is SQVTM, CDR2 ANQGSEA. As DNA, the CDR3 is TGCAGCGTTGCAAGAGCGGGAGTTCAAAACGAGCAGTACTTC. It translates to CSVARAGVQNEQYF.

The rearrangement joins TRBV4-1 to TRBJ2-7; TRBD1 matches 7 bases. The CDR3 has 14 residues. Germline-derived CDR1 and CDR2 are MGHRA and YSYEKL. Trimming at V came to 3 bases and at J to 2 bases, leaving 4 bases not matched to a gene. The CDR3 DNA reads TGCGCCAGCAGCCATCCGGGACAGACCTACGAGCAGTACTTC. It specifies CASSHPGQTYEQYF.

This clonotype was counted a few times. The chain recombines TRBV7-9 with TRBJ2-3; TRBD2 matches 9 bases. V was pared by 3 bases and J by 4 bases, with 2 bases of the junction left unmatched. Germline lookup yields CDR1 SEHNR and CDR2 FQNEAQ (reference sequence). This CDR3 is 14 amino acids long. The CDR3 spells CASSFSGGADTQYF. In DNA form, the CDR3 reads TGTGCCAGCAGCTTTAGCGGGGGCGCAGATACGCAGTATTTT.

The chain carries TRBV7-9 and TRBJ1-5; no clear D gene. The CDR3 runs to 12 residues. V lost 5 bases, J lost 9 bases, and 11 bases lay in between. Germline V gene data show CDR1 as SEHNR and CDR2 as FQNEAQ (reference sequence). CDR3 sequence: CASSPGVGPQHF. In DNA, the CDR3 is TGTGCCAGCAGCCCAGGAGTGGGGCCCCAGCATTTT.

The chain employs TRBV6-4 and TRBJ1-6; 7 bases align to TRBD1. Germline-derived CDR1 and CDR2 are MRHNA and SNTAGT. There are 13 residues in the CDR3. Trimming took 11 bases from V and 9 from J; bases not matched to a gene: 10. This CDR3 reads CASSRDSGSPLHF. The CDR3 coding sequence is TGTGCCTCCTCCCGGGACAGCGGTTCACCCCTCCACTTT.

Ten or more counts support this clonotype. The chain is built from TRBV29-1 and TRBJ1-4; D may be TRBD1 (5 bases). The CDR3 length is 13 residues. V gave up 4 bases and J gave up 2 bases, with 8 bases separating them. Per the germline V gene, CDR1 is SQVTM and CDR2 is ANQGSEA. DNA for the CDR3: TGCAGCGTTGTTCGGGGGACTAATGAAAAACTGTTTTTT. It codes for CSVVRGTNEKLFF.

The chain uses TRBV3-1 and TRBJ1-3, with D tentatively TRBD1 (5 bases). The V end lost 4 bases, the J end lost 0 bases, and 13 bases lay between the germline ends. The CDR3 runs to 16 residues. Per germline, CDR1 LGHDT and CDR2 YNNKEL (reference sequence). The chain's CDR3 is CASSPLGPSSGNTIYF. CDR3 DNA sequence: TGTGCCAGCAGCCCCTTGGGGCCTAGCTCTGGAAACACCATATATTTT.

This clonotype was seen a handful of times. DNA for the CDR3: TGTGCCAGCAGCTCCGGGACGGGTCAGCCCCAGCATTTT. It translates to CASSSGTGQPQHF. This chain joins TRBV5-6 and TRBJ1-5; the D gene is possibly TRBD1 (5 bases). CDR3 length: 13 residues. V shed 3 bases and J shed 6 bases, with 10 bases lying between them. Germline-derived CDR1 and CDR2 are SGHDT and YYEEEE.

There are many counts of this clonotype. The chain employs TRBV27 and TRBJ2-7, with TRBD2 as a possible D gene (6 bases). The CDR3 is 13 amino acids. CDR1 and CDR2 from the germline V gene are MNHEY and SMNVEV (reference sequence). The V end lost 11 bases, the J end lost 2 bases, and 16 bases lay between the germline ends. The DNA of the CDR3 is TGTGCCGGACCCCTAGCGTCCCCCTACGAGCAGTACTTC. This codes for CAGPLASPYEQYF.

This clonotype has just a few counts. CDR3 nucleotide sequence: TGTGCCAGCAGTTTTCGGGGGTCAAGTTCACCCCTCCACTTT. Encoded protein: CASSFRGSSSPLHF. V is TRBV27 and J is TRBJ1-6; D is perhaps TRBD1 (5 bases). The V and J ends lost 3 bases and 9 bases respectively, with 12 bases between them. The CDR3 runs 14 residues. Germline CDR1 MNHEY, CDR2 SMNVEV (reference sequence).

The genes are TRBV4-3 and TRBJ1-2, with D possibly being TRBD1 (5 bases). The CDR3 covers 14 residues. The V end was cut by 0 bases, the J end by 7 bases, with 12 bases between. Germline V lookup: CDR1 LGHNA, CDR2 YSLEER. CDR3 amino acids: CASSQDGGEGGYTF. CDR3 bases: TGCGCCAGCAGCCAAGACGGGGGAGAGGGTGGCTACACCTTC.

The chain couples TRBV7-8 to TRBJ2-7; 10 bases match TRBD1. The CDR3 totals 15 residues. Germline CDR1 reads SGHVS; CDR2 reads FQNEAQ. The junction had 7 bases not matched to a gene; V was cut back by 4 bases and J by 4 bases. This CDR3 reads CASSSPRGQGYEQYF. As DNA, the CDR3 is TGTGCCAGCAGCTCCCCTCGGGGACAGGGGTACGAGCAGTACTTC.

Only one count was recorded for this clonotype. The chain recombines TRBV18 with TRBJ2-7, with unresolved D. Germline V CDR1 and CDR2: KGHSH, LQKENI. Between the trimmed V and J ends, which lost 3 bases and 2 bases, there was a span of 8 bases. The length of the CDR3 is 13 residues. The DNA for the CDR3 is TGTGCCAGCTCACCCGGGCGGACCTACGAGCAGTACTTC. Its protein product is CASSPGRTYEQYF.

With regard to this clonotype: A read error is possible here, since a much larger clone lies one base away. The genes are TRBV29-1 and TRBJ2-4; D might be TRBD2 (5 bases). Trimming cost V 4 bases and J 6 bases, with 19 bases left between them. Germline V gene data show CDR1 as SQVTM and CDR2 as ANQGSEA. The CDR3 runs to 15 residues. CDR3: CSVGFTNGNANIQYF. CDR3 DNA sequence: TGCAGCGTTGGTTTCACTAACGGGAATGCAAACATTCAGTACTTC.

The V call is TRBV13, the J call TRBJ1-1; D remains ambiguous. This CDR3 has 12 amino acids. Germline-derived CDR1 and CDR2 are PRHDT and FYEKMQ (reference sequence). Deletions cut 2 bases from V and 5 bases from J, with 6 bases between. The CDR3 region has the DNA TGTGCCAGCAGCTTAAAGGGAACTGAAGCTTTCTTT. Translated, it gives CASSLKGTEAFF.

The sample holds many counts of this clonotype. J is TRBJ1-2 and V is TRBV29-1; 10 nucleotides align to TRBD1. This CDR3 contains 13 residues. Germline V lookup: CDR1 SQVTM, CDR2 ANQGSEA. Losses at the gene ends were 6 bases for V and 6 bases for J; bases not matched to a gene: 7. This CDR3 reads CSVGTGAVNGYTF. DNA for the CDR3: TGCAGCGTGGGGACAGGGGCGGTAAATGGCTACACCTTC.